The clone carrying this T cell receptor beta chain was observed at least ten times. What it binds is unknown. All TCR cDNA molecules were individually tagged with a unique molecular identifier. Via MiXCR, TCRdb re-called the 5' RACE reads, giving one row per CDR3 protein. The repertoire holds tens of thousands of distinct CDR3 sequences, roughly 5.6% seen once, with 29% in the top ten. Time point described: sample taken at primary tumor resection. Material for sequencing was whole RNA from tumor, nontumor lung or frozen PBMC, left unsorted. Untreated early-stage non-small cell lung cancer patients, around 70 in total, were the donors. This record comes from a study of spatial heterogeneity in lung cancer. Study at large: A consistent excess of beta-chain over alpha-chain sequences was detected.

Findings and caveats of the study: Detection of ubiquitous tumor TCRs in blood was higher at resection than follow-up.

The CDR3 spans 13 residues. Germline assignment: CDR1 SGHRS and CDR2 YFSETQ. The V gene lost 4 bases and the J gene lost 3 bases, with 10 bases spanning the gap. This chain joins TRBV5-1 and TRBJ1-1; unclear D gene. The receptor's source is a female donor with early-stage non-small cell lung cancer. The material was PBMCs, obtained at surgery. CDR3 nucleotide sequence: TGCGCCAGCAGCGCGACGGGCTACACTGAAGCTTTCTTT. Protein: CASSATGYTEAFF.